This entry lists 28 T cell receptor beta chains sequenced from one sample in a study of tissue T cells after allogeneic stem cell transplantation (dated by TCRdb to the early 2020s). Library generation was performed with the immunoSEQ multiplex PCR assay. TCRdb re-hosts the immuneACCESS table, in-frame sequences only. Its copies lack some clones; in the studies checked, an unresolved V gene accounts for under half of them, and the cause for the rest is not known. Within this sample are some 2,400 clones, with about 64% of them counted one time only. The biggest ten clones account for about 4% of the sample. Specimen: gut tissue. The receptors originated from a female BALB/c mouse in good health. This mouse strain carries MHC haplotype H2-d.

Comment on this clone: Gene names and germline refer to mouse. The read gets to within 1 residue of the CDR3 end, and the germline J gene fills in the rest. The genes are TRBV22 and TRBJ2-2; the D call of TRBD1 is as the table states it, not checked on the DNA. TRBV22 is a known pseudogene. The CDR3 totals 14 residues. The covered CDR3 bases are TGTGCCAGCAGTTGCACAGGGAACACCGGGCAGCTCTAC. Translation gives CASSCTGNTGQLY. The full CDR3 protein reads CASSCTGNTGQLYF.

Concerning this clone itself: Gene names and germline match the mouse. CDR3 sequence: CAWSLSGSYEQYF. CDR3 DNA (partial): TGTGCCTGGAGTCTGTCGGGGTCCTATGAACAGTAC. The rearrangement uses TRBV31 and TRBJ2-7; no firm D call. The read halts 1 residue ahead of the CDR3 end, with the missing end drawn from the germline J gene. The CDR3 is made up of 13 amino acids. The V gene lost 0 bases and the J gene lost 1 base, with 7 bases spanning the gap. CDR1 and CDR2 (germline): GKSSPN, SITVG.

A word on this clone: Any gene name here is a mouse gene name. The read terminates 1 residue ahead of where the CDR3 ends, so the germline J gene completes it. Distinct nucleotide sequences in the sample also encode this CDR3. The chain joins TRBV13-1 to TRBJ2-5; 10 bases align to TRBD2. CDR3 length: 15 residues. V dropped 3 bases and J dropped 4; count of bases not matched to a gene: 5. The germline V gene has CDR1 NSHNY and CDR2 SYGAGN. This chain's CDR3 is CASSAPGLGEDTQYF. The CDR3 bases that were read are TGTGCCAGCAGTGCCCCTGGACTGGGGGAAGACACCCAGTAC.

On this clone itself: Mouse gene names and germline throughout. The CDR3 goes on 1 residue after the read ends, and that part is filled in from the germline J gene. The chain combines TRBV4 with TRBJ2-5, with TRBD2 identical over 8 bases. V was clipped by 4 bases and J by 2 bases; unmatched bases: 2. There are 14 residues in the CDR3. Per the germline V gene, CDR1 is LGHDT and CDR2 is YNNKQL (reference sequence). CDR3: CASSLLGVQDTQYF. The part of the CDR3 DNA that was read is TGTGCCAGCAGCTTACTGGGGGTCCAAGACACCCAGTAC.

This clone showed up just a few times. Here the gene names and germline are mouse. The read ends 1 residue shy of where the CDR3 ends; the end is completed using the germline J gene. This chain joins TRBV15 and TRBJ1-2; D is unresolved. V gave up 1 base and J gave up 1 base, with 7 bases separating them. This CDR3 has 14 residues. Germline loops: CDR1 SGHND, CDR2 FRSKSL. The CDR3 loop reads CASSLESKNSDYTF. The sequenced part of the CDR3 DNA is TGTGCCAGCAGTTTAGAGTCAAAAAACTCCGACTACACC.

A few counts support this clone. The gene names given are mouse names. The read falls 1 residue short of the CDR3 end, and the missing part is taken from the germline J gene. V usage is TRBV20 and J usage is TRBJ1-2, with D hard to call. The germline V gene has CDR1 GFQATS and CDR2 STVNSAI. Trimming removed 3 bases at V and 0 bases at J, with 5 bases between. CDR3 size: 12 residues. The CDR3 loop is CGARIANSDYTF. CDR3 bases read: TGTGGTGCTAGAATAGCAAACTCCGACTACACC. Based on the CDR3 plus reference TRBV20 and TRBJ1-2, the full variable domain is GALVYQYPRRTICKSGTSMRMECQAVGFQATSVAWYRQSPQKTFELIALSTVNSAIKYEQNFTQEKFPISHPNLSFSSMTVLNAYLEDRGLYLCGARIANSDYTFGSGTRLLVI.

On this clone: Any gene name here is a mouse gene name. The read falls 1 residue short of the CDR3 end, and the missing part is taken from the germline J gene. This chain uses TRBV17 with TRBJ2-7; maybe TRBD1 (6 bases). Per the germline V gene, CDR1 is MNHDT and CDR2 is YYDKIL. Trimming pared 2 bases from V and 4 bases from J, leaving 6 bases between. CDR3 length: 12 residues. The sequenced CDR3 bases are TGTGCTAGCAGTAGAAGGGGGTATGAACAGTAC. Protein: CASSRRGYEQY. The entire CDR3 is CASSRRGYEQYF.

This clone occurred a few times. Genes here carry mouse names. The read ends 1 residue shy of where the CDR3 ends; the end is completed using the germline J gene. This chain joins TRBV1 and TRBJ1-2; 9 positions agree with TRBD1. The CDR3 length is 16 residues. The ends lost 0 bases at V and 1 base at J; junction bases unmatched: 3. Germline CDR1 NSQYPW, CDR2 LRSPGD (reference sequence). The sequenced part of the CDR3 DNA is TGCACCTGCAGTGCAGAGCCGGGACAGGGAAACTCCGACTACACC. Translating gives CTCSAEPGQGNSDYT. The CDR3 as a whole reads CTCSAEPGQGNSDYTF.

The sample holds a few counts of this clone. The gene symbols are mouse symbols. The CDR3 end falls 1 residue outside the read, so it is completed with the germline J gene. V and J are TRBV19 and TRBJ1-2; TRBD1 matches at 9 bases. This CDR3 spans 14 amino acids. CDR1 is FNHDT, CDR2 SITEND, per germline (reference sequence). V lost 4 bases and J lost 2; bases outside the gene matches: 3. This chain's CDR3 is CASSRDRGNSDYTF. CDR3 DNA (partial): TGTGCCAGCAGTCGAGACAGGGGGAACTCCGACTACACC. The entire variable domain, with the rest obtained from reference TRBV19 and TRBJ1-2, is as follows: GGIITQTPKFLIGQEGQKLTLKCQQNFNHDTMYWYRQDSGKGLRLIYYSITENDLQKGDLSEGYDASREKKSSFSLTVTSAQKNEMAVFLCASSRDRGNSDYTFGSGTRLLVI.

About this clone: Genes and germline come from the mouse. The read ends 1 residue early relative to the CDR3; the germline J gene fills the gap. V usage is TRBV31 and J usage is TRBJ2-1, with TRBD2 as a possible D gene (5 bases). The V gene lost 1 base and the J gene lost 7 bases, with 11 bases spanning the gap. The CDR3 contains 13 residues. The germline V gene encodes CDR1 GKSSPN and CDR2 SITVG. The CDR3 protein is CAWSQGLGAEQFF. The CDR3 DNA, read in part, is TGTGCCTGGAGTCAAGGGCTGGGAGCTGAGCAGTTC.

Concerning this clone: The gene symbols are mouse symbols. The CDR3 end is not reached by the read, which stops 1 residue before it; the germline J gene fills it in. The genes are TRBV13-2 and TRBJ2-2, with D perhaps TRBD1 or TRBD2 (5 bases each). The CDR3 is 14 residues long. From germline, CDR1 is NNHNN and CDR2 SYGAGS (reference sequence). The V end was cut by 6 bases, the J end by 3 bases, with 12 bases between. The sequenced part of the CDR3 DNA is TGTGCCAGCGCCGGGACCGGGCACACCGGGCAGCTCTAC. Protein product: CASAGTGHTGQLY. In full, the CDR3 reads CASAGTGHTGQLYF.

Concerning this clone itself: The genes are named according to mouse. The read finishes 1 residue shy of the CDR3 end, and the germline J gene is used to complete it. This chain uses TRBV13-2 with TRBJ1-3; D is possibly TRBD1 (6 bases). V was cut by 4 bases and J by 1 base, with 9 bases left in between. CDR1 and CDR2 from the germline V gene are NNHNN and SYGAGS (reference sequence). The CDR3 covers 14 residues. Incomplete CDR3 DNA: TGTGCCAGCGGTCCCGGGACATCTGGAAATACGCTCTAT. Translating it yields CASGPGTSGNTLY. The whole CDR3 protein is CASGPGTSGNTLYF.

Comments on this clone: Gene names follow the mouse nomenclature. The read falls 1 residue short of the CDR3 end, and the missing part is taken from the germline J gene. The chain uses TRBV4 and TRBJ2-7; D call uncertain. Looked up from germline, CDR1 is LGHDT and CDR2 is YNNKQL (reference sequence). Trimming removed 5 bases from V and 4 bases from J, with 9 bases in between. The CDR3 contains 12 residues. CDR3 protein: CASSKGGYEQYF. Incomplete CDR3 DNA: TGTGCCAGCAGCAAAGGAGGGTATGAACAGTAC.

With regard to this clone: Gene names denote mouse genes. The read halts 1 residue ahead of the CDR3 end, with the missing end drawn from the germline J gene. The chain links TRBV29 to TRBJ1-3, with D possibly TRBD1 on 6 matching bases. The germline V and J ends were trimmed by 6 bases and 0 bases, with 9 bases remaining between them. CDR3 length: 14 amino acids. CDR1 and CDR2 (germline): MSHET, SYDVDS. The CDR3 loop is CASSRDNSGNTLYF. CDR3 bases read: TGTGCTAGCAGCCGGGACAATTCTGGAAATACGCTCTAT.

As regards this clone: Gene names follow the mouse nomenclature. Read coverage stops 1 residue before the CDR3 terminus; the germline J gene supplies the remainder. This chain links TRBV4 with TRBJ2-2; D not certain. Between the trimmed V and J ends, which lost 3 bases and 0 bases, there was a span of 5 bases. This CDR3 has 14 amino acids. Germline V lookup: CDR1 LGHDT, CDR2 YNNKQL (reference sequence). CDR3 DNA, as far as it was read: TGTGCCAGCAGCTATCACACAAACACCGGGCAGCTCTAC. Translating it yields CASSYHTNTGQLY. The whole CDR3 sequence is CASSYHTNTGQLYF.

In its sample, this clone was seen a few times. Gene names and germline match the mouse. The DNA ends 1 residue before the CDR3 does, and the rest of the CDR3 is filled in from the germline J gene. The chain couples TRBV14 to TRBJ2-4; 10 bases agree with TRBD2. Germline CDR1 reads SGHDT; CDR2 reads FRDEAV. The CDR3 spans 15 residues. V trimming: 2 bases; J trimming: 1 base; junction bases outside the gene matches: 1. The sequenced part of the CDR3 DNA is TGTGCCAGCAGTTTACTGGGGGGGGGTCAAAACACCTTGTAC. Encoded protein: CASSLLGGGQNTLY. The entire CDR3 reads CASSLLGGGQNTLYF.

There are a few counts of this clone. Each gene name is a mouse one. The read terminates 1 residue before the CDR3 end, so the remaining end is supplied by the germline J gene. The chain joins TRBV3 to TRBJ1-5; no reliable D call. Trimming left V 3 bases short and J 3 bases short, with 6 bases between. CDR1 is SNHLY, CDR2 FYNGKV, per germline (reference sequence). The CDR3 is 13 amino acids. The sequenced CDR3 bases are TGTGCCAGCAGCTTTGACATCAACCAGGCTCCGCTT. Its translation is CASSFDINQAPL. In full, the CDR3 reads CASSFDINQAPLF.

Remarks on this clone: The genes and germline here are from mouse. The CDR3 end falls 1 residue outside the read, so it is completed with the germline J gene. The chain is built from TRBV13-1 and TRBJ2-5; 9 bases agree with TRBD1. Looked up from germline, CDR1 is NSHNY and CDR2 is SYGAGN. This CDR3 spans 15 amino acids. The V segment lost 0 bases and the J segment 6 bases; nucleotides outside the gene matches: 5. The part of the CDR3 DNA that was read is TGTGCCAGCAGTGATGTACAGGGGGCGGGGGACACCCAGTAC. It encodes CASSDVQGAGDTQY. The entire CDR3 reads CASSDVQGAGDTQYF.

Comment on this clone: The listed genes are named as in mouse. The CDR3 sequence: CASSFWGWGGADTQYF. The part of the CDR3 DNA that was read is TGTGCTAGCAGTTTCTGGGGCTGGGGGGGCGCAGACACCCAGTAC. The V gene is TRBV29, the J gene TRBJ2-5; 10 bases match TRBD2. The sequenced fragment ends 1 residue before the CDR3 boundary, so the rest is inferred from the germline J gene. Germline lookup yields CDR1 MSHET and CDR2 SYDVDS. The CDR3 has 16 residues. V dropped 3 bases and J dropped 5; count of bases not matched to a gene: 8.

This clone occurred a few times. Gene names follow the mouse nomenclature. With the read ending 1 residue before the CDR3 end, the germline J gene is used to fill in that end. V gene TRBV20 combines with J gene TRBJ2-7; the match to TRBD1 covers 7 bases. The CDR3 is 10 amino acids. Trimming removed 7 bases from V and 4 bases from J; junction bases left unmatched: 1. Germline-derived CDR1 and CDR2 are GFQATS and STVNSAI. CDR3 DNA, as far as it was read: TGTGGTGTGGGACAGTATGAACAGTAC. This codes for CGVGQYEQY. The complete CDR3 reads CGVGQYEQYF.

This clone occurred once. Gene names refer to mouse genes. The part of the CDR3 DNA that was read is TGTGCCAGCAGCCCCAGGACAGGGAAAAACACCGGGCAGCTCTAC. This translates into CASSPRTGKNTGQLY. The entire CDR3 reads CASSPRTGKNTGQLYF. The chain recombines TRBV2 with TRBJ2-2, with 8 bases lining up with TRBD1. The read falls 1 residue short of the CDR3 end, and the missing part is taken from the germline J gene. Germline-derived CDR1 and CDR2 are LGHNA and YSYQKL. The CDR3 length is 16 residues. V shed 4 bases, J shed 1 base, and the junction held 5 bases outside the gene matches.

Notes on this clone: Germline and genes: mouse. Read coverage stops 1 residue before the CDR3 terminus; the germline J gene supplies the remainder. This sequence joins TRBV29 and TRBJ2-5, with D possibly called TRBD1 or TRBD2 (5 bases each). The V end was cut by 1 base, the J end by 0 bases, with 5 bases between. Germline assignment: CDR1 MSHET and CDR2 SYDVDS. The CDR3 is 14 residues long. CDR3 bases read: TGTGCTAGCAGTTTATGGGGGAACCAAGACACCCAGTAC. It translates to CASSLWGNQDTQY. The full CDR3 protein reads CASSLWGNQDTQYF. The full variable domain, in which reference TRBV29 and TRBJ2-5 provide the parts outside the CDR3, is DMKVTQMPRYLIKRMGENVLLECGQDMSHETMYWYRQDPGLGLQLIYISYDVDSNSEGDIPKGYRVSRKKREHFSLILDSAKTNQTSVYFCASSLWGNQDTQYFGPGTRLLVL.

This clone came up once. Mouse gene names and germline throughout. This CDR3 reads CAWSRRGAEQFF. CDR3 bases read: TGTGCCTGGAGTCGGAGGGGTGCTGAGCAGTTC. This chain connects TRBV31 to TRBJ2-1, with D tentatively TRBD1 (5 bases). The CDR3 end falls 1 residue outside the read, so it is completed with the germline J gene. Germline CDR1 GKSSPN, CDR2 SITVG. This CDR3 has 12 amino acids. V lost 1 base to trimming and J lost 6 bases, with 7 bases between them.

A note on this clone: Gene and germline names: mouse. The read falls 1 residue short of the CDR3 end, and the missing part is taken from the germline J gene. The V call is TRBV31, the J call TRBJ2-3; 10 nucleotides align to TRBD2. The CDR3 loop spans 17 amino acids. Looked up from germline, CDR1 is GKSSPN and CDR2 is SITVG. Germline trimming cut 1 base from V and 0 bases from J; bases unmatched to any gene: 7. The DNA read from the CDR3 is TGTGCCTGGAGTCCCTTCCACTGGGGGGGTAGTGCAGAAACGCTGTAT. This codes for CAWSPFHWGGSAETLY. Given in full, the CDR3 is CAWSPFHWGGSAETLYF.

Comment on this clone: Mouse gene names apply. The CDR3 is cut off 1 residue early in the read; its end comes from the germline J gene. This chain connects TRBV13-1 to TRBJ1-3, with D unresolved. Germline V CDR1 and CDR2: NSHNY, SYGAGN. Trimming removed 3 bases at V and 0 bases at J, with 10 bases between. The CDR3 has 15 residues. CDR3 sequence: CASSARQSSGNTLYF. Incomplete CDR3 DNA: TGTGCCAGCAGTGCCCGACAATCTTCTGGAAATACGCTCTAT.

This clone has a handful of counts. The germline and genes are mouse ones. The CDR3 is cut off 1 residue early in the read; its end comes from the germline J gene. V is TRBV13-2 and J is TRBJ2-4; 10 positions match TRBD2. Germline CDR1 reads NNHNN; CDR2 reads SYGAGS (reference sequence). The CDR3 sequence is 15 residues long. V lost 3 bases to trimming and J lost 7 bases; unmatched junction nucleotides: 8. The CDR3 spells CASGGTGGGEDTLYF. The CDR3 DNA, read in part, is TGTGCCAGCGGTGGGACTGGGGGAGGAGAGGACACCTTGTAC.

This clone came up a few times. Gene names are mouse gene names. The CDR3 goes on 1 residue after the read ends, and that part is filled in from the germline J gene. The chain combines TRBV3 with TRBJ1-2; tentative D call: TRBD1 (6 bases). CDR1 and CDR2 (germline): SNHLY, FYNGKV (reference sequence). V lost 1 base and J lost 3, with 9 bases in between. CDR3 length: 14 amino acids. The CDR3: CASSLGTEDSDYTF. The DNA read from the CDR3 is TGTGCCAGCAGCTTAGGGACAGAGGACTCCGACTACACC.

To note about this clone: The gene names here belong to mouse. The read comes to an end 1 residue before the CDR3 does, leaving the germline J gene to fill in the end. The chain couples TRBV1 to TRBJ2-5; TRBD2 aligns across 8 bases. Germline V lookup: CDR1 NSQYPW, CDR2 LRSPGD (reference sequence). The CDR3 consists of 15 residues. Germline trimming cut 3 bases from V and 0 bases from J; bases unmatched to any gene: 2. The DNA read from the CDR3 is TGCACCTGCAGTGCCTCTGGGGGGAACCAAGACACCCAGTAC. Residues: CTCSASGGNQDTQY. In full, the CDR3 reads CTCSASGGNQDTQYF. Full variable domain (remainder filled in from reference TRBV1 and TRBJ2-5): VTLLEQNPRWRLVPRGQAVNLRCILKNSQYPWMSWYQQDLQKQLQWLFTLRSPGDKEVKSLPGADYLATRVTDTELRLQVANMSQGRTLYCTCSASGGNQDTQYFGPGTRLLVL.